Listed below are T cell receptor beta chains from one sample, sequenced in a study of blood T cell repertoires in COVID-19. This table comes from immunoSEQ multiplex PCR, and its TCRdb copy is limited to in-frame clones, with some not included. The top ten hold around 2.7% of the sample, which has about 160,000 clones, 60% to 80% seen once. Sequenced input: peripheral blood. The receptors come from a man between 70 and 80 years old with acute or convalescent COVID-19. Both conserved end residues are part of each CDR3. A D gene is named only where the DNA matches it firmly. For some rows the clone size is stated as once, few or many, or as a class when expanded; others skip it.

abundance: once
d_gene: .
j_gene: TRBJ1-1
v_gene: TRBV2
CDR3nt: TGTGCCAGCAGGGCCCAGGGTAGGGCTGAAGCTTTCTTT
CDR3aa: CASRAQGRAEAFF

abundance: .
d_gene: TRBD2
j_gene: TRBJ2-1
v_gene: TRBV28
CDR3nt: TGTGCCAGCAGTTCCGGACTAGCGGGAGTGGTTGAGCAGTTCTTC
CDR3aa: CASSSGLAGVVEQFF

abundance: .
d_gene: .
j_gene: TRBJ2-1
v_gene: TRBV7-3
CDR3nt: TGTGCCAGCAGCTGGAACCTAGCTAAATCTGAGCAGTTCTTC
CDR3aa: CASSWNLAKSEQFF

abundance: .
d_gene: .
j_gene: TRBJ2-7
v_gene: TRBV20-1
CDR3nt: TGCAGTGCCAGTTCGGGGTGGGGAACCTACGAGCAGTACTTC
CDR3aa: CSASSGWGTYEQYF

abundance: .
d_gene: .
j_gene: TRBJ2-7
v_gene: TRBV7-9
CDR3nt: TGTGCCAGCAGCGAGGACACCCTCCTCGCTTTC
CDR3aa: CASSEDTLLAF

abundance: .
d_gene: .
j_gene: TRBJ2-1
v_gene: TRBV6-2/TRBV6-3
CDR3nt: TGTGCCAGCAGTTACTCGCTGAGGGACTCCTACAATGAGCAGTTCTTC
CDR3aa: CASSYSLRDSYNEQFF

abundance: few
d_gene: .
j_gene: TRBJ2-5
v_gene: TRBV18
CDR3nt: TGTGCCAGCTCTCTAACCGAGGGAACAGGGCGGGAGACCCAGTACTTC
CDR3aa: CASSLTEGTGRETQYF

abundance: .
d_gene: TRBD1
j_gene: TRBJ1-3
v_gene: TRBV18
CDR3nt: TGTGCCAGCTCAGAGACGGGGACAGCCGGAAACACCATATATTTT
CDR3aa: CASSETGTAGNTIYF

abundance: .
d_gene: .
j_gene: TRBJ2-7
v_gene: TRBV27
CDR3nt: TGTGCCAGCAGTTTTTCGGCGGGCGCCCGCTCCTACGAGCAGTACTTC
CDR3aa: CASSFSAGARSYEQYF

abundance: .
d_gene: TRBD1
j_gene: TRBJ1-5
v_gene: TRBV18
CDR3nt: TGTGCCAGCTCTCCGGGACAGGGAGATCAGCCCCAGCATTTT
CDR3aa: CASSPGQGDQPQHF

abundance: .
d_gene: TRBD1
j_gene: TRBJ1-3
v_gene: TRBV27
CDR3nt: TGTGCCAGCAGTGAACAGGGGCCCTCTGGAAACACCATATATTTT
CDR3aa: CASSEQGPSGNTIYF

abundance: .
d_gene: .
j_gene: TRBJ1-1
v_gene: TRBV10-2
CDR3nt: TGCGCCAGCAGGGGGAGGGGCGTCAACACTGAAGCTTTCTTT
CDR3aa: CASRGRGVNTEAFF

abundance: .
d_gene: .
j_gene: TRBJ1-1
v_gene: TRBV6-6
CDR3nt: TGTGCCAGCATCTCTACCAGGGTGTCTGAAGCTTTCTTT
CDR3aa: CASISTRVSEAFF

abundance: few
d_gene: .
j_gene: TRBJ2-6
v_gene: TRBV25-1
CDR3nt: TGTGCCAGCAGTGAATATGCTCAAGGGGGCTCTGGGGCCAACGTCCTGACTTTC
CDR3aa: CASSEYAQGGSGANVLTF

abundance: few
d_gene: .
j_gene: TRBJ2-7
v_gene: TRBV6-5
CDR3nt: TGTGCCAGCAGTTACGTCGGCTCCTACGAGCAGTACTTC
CDR3aa: CASSYVGSYEQYF

abundance: few
d_gene: .
j_gene: TRBJ2-7
v_gene: TRBV28
CDR3nt: TGTGCCAGCAGTTTTGTTGAGGGAAACGAGCAGTACTTC
CDR3aa: CASSFVEGNEQYF

abundance: .
d_gene: .
j_gene: TRBJ2-2
v_gene: TRBV10-3
CDR3nt: TGTGCCATCAGTGAAGGGAGCACCGGGGAGCTGTTTTTT
CDR3aa: CAISEGSTGELFF

abundance: .
d_gene: .
j_gene: TRBJ1-4
v_gene: TRBV6-6
CDR3nt: TGTGCCAGCAGCGAGGAGACTAATGAAAAACTGTTTTTT
CDR3aa: CASSEETNEKLFF

abundance: .
d_gene: TRBD2
j_gene: TRBJ2-2
v_gene: TRBV28
CDR3nt: TGTGCCAGCAGTTTATTGGCGGGAGGGTACGGGGAGCTGTTTTTT
CDR3aa: CASSLLAGGYGELFF

abundance: once
d_gene: .
j_gene: TRBJ2-7
v_gene: TRBV25-1
CDR3nt: TGTGCCAGCAGTGCACCCGGGTCTAGCGTAGGCGAGCAGTACTTC
CDR3aa: CASSAPGSSVGEQYF

abundance: .
d_gene: .
j_gene: TRBJ1-5
v_gene: TRBV6-6
CDR3nt: TGTGCCAGCAGTTATATATCTCAGCCCCAGCATTTT
CDR3aa: CASSYISQPQHF

abundance: .
d_gene: TRBD1
j_gene: TRBJ1-2
v_gene: TRBV6-5
CDR3nt: TGTGCCAGCACCCCCGGGACAGGGGTCGATGGCTACACCTTC
CDR3aa: CASTPGTGVDGYTF

abundance: .
d_gene: .
j_gene: TRBJ2-3
v_gene: TRBV11-3
CDR3nt: TGTGCCAGCTCCCAGAATGGAGATACGCAGTATTTT
CDR3aa: CASSQNGDTQYF

abundance: .
d_gene: .
j_gene: TRBJ2-1
v_gene: TRBV7-2
CDR3nt: TGTGCCACCAGAGCGGACCGCTCCTACAATGAGCAGTTCTTC
CDR3aa: CATRADRSYNEQFF

abundance: .
d_gene: TRBD2
j_gene: TRBJ2-5
v_gene: TRBV5-1
CDR3nt: TGCGCCAGCAGCTTGGGACTAGCCAGGGAGACCCAGTACTTC
CDR3aa: CASSLGLARETQYF

abundance: .
d_gene: .
j_gene: TRBJ1-2
v_gene: TRBV5-1
CDR3nt: TGCGCCAGCAGCTTGGCGCAGGGAACTATTGGCTACACCTTC
CDR3aa: CASSLAQGTIGYTF

abundance: .
d_gene: .
j_gene: TRBJ1-2
v_gene: TRBV5-1
CDR3nt: TGCGCCAGCAGCTTGGAGACGGAGAGGGATGGCTACACCTTC
CDR3aa: CASSLETERDGYTF

abundance: .
d_gene: TRBD1
j_gene: TRBJ1-6
v_gene: TRBV11-2
CDR3nt: TGTGCCAGCAGCCCCGGACAGGGGAATTCACCCCTCCACTTT
CDR3aa: CASSPGQGNSPLHF

abundance: .
d_gene: TRBD2
j_gene: TRBJ2-7
v_gene: TRBV2
CDR3nt: TGTGCCAGCAGACTTCGGGCGGGGGTCGAGCAGTACTTC
CDR3aa: CASRLRAGVEQYF

abundance: .
d_gene: TRBD2
j_gene: TRBJ2-3
v_gene: TRBV13
CDR3nt: TGTGCCAGCAGCGCTAGTGGCCTAGCGGGAGATACGCAGTATTTT
CDR3aa: CASSASGLAGDTQYF

abundance: .
d_gene: .
j_gene: TRBJ1-2
v_gene: TRBV6-5
CDR3nt: TGTGCCAGCAGTCTCTTTCAGGGATCAACCTATGGCTACACCTTC
CDR3aa: CASSLFQGSTYGYTF

abundance: .
d_gene: TRBD2
j_gene: TRBJ2-2
v_gene: TRBV6-5
CDR3nt: TGTGCCACGGGGACTAGCGGGGGGGTGACCGGGGAGCTGTTTTTT
CDR3aa: CATGTSGGVTGELFF

abundance: .
d_gene: .
j_gene: TRBJ2-3
v_gene: TRBV10-3
CDR3nt: TGTGCCATCAGTGCCAACACAGATACGCAGTATTTT
CDR3aa: CAISANTDTQYF

abundance: .
d_gene: TRBD2
j_gene: TRBJ2-1
v_gene: TRBV6-2/TRBV6-3
CDR3nt: TGTGCCAGCAGTGTACTAGCGGGAGATTGGAATGAGCAGTTCTTC
CDR3aa: CASSVLAGDWNEQFF

abundance: .
d_gene: TRBD1
j_gene: TRBJ1-1
v_gene: TRBV6-5
CDR3nt: TGTGCCAGCAGTCGGGACAGGGGCTCGACTTATGCTTTCTTT
CDR3aa: CASSRDRGSTYAFF

abundance: .
d_gene: TRBD1
j_gene: TRBJ1-6
v_gene: TRBV18
CDR3nt: TGTGCCAGCTCACGCGACAGGGGCGCGGATTCACCCCTCCACTTT
CDR3aa: CASSRDRGADSPLHF

abundance: .
d_gene: .
j_gene: TRBJ2-7
v_gene: TRBV29-1
CDR3nt: TGCAGCGTTGGGAGTGGATACGAGCAGTACTTC
CDR3aa: CSVGSGYEQYF

abundance: .
d_gene: .
j_gene: TRBJ2-2
v_gene: TRBV10-3
CDR3nt: TGTGCCATCAGTGAGTCAGGGGATGACACCGGGGAGCTGTTTTTT
CDR3aa: CAISESGDDTGELFF

abundance: .
d_gene: .
j_gene: TRBJ1-1
v_gene: TRBV2
CDR3nt: TGTGCCAGCAGTGGTAGGGGGAACACTGAAGCTTTCTTT
CDR3aa: CASSGRGNTEAFF

abundance: .
d_gene: TRBD1
j_gene: TRBJ2-7
v_gene: TRBV27
CDR3nt: TGTGCCAGCAGCTACCAAGACAGGGACGAGCAGTACTTC
CDR3aa: CASSYQDRDEQYF

abundance: .
d_gene: .
j_gene: TRBJ2-4
v_gene: TRBV4-1
CDR3nt: TGCGCCAGCAGCCTGCCCCCCCAGACAGTGGGGGCCAAAAACATTCAGTACTTC
CDR3aa: CASSLPPQTVGAKNIQYF

abundance: few
d_gene: .
j_gene: TRBJ2-3
v_gene: TRBV2
CDR3nt: TGTGCCAGCAGTGGGGTGGGGGGAGCCGGCACAGATACGCAGTATTTT
CDR3aa: CASSGVGGAGTDTQYF

abundance: .
d_gene: TRBD2
j_gene: TRBJ2-1
v_gene: TRBV5-1
CDR3nt: TGCGCCAGCAGCTTTTTGCGGGAGAGCAACAATGAGCAGTTCTTC
CDR3aa: CASSFLRESNNEQFF

abundance: .
d_gene: TRBD1
j_gene: TRBJ1-1
v_gene: TRBV28
CDR3nt: TGTGCCAGCAGTACGGCGGGACAGGGGGAGGCTGAAGCTTTCTTT
CDR3aa: CASSTAGQGEAEAFF

abundance: .
d_gene: .
j_gene: TRBJ1-1
v_gene: TRBV2
CDR3nt: TGTGCCAGCAGTGAATTTCGGGGGGCAGTTGAAGCTTTCTTT
CDR3aa: CASSEFRGAVEAFF

abundance: once
d_gene: TRBD2
j_gene: TRBJ2-5
v_gene: TRBV2
CDR3nt: TGTGCCAGCAGTGACCCGACTAGCGGACAGAAAGAGACCCAGTACTTC
CDR3aa: CASSDPTSGQKETQYF

abundance: .
d_gene: TRBD1
j_gene: TRBJ2-7
v_gene: TRBV25-1
CDR3nt: TGTGCCAGCAGTGAAAGACAGGGTTGGCACGAGCAGTACTTC
CDR3aa: CASSERQGWHEQYF